The 9 T cell receptor beta chains listed next were all sequenced from one sample in a study of post-analysis software for immune sequencing data. Researchers reported that TCR beta cDNA libraries carried unique molecular identifiers. Using its own MiXCR run on the PCR reads, TCRdb lists one record per CDR3 protein. The table has 600,000 to 750,000 distinct CDR3 sequences, 55% to 60% seen once. General study findings and limits: About five TRBV segments, including TRBV5-6, TRBV5-1 and TRBV20-1, were more frequent in patients than controls.

For these TCRs, the target antigens are not known. The material sequenced was blood. The receptors stem from a girl aged 2 to 10 with multiple sclerosis.

The rearrangement joins TRBV20-1 to TRBJ2-1, with TRBD2 matching 11 bases. The CDR3 is made up of 14 amino acids. CDR1 DFQATT and CDR2 SNEGSKA come from the germline V gene (reference sequence). Trimming at V came to 5 bases and at J to 6 bases, leaving 6 bases not matched to a gene. As DNA, the CDR3 is TGCAGTGCTGAAACTAGCGGGAGTACCAATGAGCAGTTCTTC. Translating gives CSAETSGSTNEQFF.

The J gene is TRBJ2-7, the V gene TRBV3-1, with D maybe TRBD1 (6 bases). The CDR3 is made up of 15 amino acids. Germline loops: CDR1 LGHDT, CDR2 YNNKEL (reference sequence). Trimming pared 1 base from V and 1 base from J, leaving 11 bases between. DNA for the CDR3: TGTGCCAGCAGCCAAGGCCGGCAGGGGTCCTACGAGCAGTACTTC. This encodes CASSQGRQGSYEQYF.

Note on this clonotype: A read error may account for a junction end that differs from germline. This sequence joins TRBV11-2 and TRBJ1-2; possibly TRBD1 for D (5 bases). There are 14 residues in the CDR3. Germline lookup yields CDR1 SGHAT and CDR2 FQNNGV. The chain's CDR3 is CASSLGGPVYGYTF. The DNA of the CDR3 is TGTGCCAGCAGCTTAGGGGGACCAGTCTATGGTTACACCTTC. The complete variable domain, with remaining parts taken from reference TRBV11-2 and TRBJ1-2, reads EAGVAQSPRYKIIEKRQSVAFWCNPISGHATLYWYQQILGQGPKLLIQFQNNGVVDDSQLPKDRFSAERLKGVDSTLKIQPAKLEDSAVYLCASSLGGPVYGYTFGSGTRLTVV.

This clonotype was detected a few times. The genes are TRBV9 and TRBJ2-1; D unclear. V shed 1 base and J shed 4 bases, with 12 bases lying between them. In germline, CDR1 is SGDLS, CDR2 YYNGEE. The CDR3 covers 15 residues. This chain's CDR3 is CASSVTVSQYNEQFF. The CDR3 DNA reads as TGTGCCAGCAGCGTAACAGTTTCCCAATACAATGAGCAGTTCTTC.

The gene calls are TRBV5-1 and TRBJ2-7, with 7 bases that match TRBD2. This CDR3 has 18 residues. V lost 6 bases, J lost 1 base, and 19 bases stayed unmatched. Germline CDR1 SGHRS, CDR2 YFSETQ. CDR3 nucleotides: TGCGCCAGCAAACTGGGAGCGCCAACGGGACTACTTTCCTACGAGCAGTACTTC. Encoded protein: CASKLGAPTGLLSYEQYF.

The chain couples TRBV28 to TRBJ2-7; 7 bases are shared with TRBD2. The V and J ends lost 5 bases and 3 bases, in that order; junction bases with no gene match: 4. CDR1 and CDR2 (germline): MDHEN, SYDVKM. This CDR3 contains 13 residues. The CDR3 sequence: CASSPQRGYEQYF. CDR3 sequence (DNA): TGTGCCAGCAGTCCACAGCGGGGCTACGAGCAGTACTTC.

The V call is TRBV2, the J call TRBJ1-1; 8 bases are a match to TRBD1. Germline trimming cut 4 bases from V and 6 bases from J; bases unmatched to any gene: 7. CDR1 and CDR2 from the germline V gene are SNHLY and FYNNEI. This CDR3 contains 14 residues. In DNA, the CDR3 is TGTGCCAGCAGTGGCGACAGGGGATCCCCTGAAGCTTTCTTT. Protein: CASSGDRGSPEAFF.

This clonotype was counted only a few times. This chain joins TRBV7-2 and TRBJ1-2, with D maybe TRBD1 (5 bases). The CDR3 consists of 13 residues. V lost 7 bases and J 5 bases, leaving 14 bases between the germline ends. Germline CDR1 and CDR2: SGHTA and FQGNSA. The CDR3 DNA is TGTGCCAGCAATAGTGAGGGGATATATGGCTACACCTTC. Translation gives CASNSEGIYGYTF.

The chain has TRBV4-1 and TRBJ2-5; 9 bases align to TRBD1. The DNA end is more similar to TRBJ2-7, so the J call may be wrong. Germline assignment: CDR1 MGHRA and CDR2 YSYEKL. This CDR3 is 15 amino acids long. CDR3 sequence: CASSQGDRVASEQYF. CDR3 nucleotides: TGCGCCAGCAGCCAAGGGGACAGGGTAGCGTCCGAGCAGTACTTC.